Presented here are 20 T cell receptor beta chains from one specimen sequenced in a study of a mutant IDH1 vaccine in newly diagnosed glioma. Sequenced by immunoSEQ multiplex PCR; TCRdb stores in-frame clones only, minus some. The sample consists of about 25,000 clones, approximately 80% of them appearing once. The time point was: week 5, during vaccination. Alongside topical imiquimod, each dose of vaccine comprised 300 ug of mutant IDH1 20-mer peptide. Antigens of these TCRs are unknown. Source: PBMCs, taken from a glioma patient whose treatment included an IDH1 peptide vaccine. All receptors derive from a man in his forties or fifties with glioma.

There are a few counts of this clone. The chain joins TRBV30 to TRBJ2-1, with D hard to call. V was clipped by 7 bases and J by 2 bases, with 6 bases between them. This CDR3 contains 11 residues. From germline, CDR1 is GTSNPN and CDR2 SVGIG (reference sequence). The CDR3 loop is CASRAYNEQFF. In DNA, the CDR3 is TGTGCCTCCCGGGCCTACAATGAGCAGTTCTTC.

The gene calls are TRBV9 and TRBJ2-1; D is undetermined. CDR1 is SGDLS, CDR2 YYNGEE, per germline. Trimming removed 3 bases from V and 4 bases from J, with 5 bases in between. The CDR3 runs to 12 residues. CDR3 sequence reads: CASSARYNEQFF. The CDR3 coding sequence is TGTGCCAGCAGCGCGAGGTACAATGAGCAGTTCTTC.

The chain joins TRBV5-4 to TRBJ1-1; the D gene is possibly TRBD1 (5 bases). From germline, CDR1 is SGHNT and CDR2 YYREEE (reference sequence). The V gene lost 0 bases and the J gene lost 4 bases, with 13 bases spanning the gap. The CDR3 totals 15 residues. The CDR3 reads CASSLAGLGATEAFF. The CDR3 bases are TGTGCCAGCAGCTTGGCCGGGCTCGGGGCCACTGAAGCTTTCTTT. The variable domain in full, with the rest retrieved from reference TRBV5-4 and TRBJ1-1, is ETGVTQSPTHLIKTRGQQVTLRCSSQSGHNTVSWYQQALGQGPQFIFQYYREEENGRGNFPPRFSGLQFPNYSSELNVNALELDDSALYLCASSLAGLGATEAFFGQGTRLTVV.

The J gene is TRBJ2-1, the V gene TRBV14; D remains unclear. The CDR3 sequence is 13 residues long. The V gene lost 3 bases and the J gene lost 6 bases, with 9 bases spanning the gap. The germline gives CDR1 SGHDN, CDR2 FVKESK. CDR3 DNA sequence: TGTGCCAGCAGCCACCTCGACTCCAATGAGCAGTTCTTC. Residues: CASSHLDSNEQFF.

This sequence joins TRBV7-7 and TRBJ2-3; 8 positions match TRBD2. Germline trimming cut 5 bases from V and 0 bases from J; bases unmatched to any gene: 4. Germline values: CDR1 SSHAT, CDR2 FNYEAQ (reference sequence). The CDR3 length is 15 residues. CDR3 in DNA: TGTGCCAGCAGCCTAAGACTAGCGAGCACAGATACGCAGTATTTT. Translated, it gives CASSLRLASTDTQYF.

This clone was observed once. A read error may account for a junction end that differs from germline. In DNA, the CDR3 is TGTGCCAGCCGTGAGGGAAGTTTGGCGGCAGATACGCAGTATTTT. Encoded protein: CASREGSLAADTQYF. The chain uses TRBV2 and TRBJ2-3; weak D call: TRBD2 (5 bases). This CDR3 region has 15 residues. The germline CDR1 and CDR2 sequences are SNHLY and FYNNEI.

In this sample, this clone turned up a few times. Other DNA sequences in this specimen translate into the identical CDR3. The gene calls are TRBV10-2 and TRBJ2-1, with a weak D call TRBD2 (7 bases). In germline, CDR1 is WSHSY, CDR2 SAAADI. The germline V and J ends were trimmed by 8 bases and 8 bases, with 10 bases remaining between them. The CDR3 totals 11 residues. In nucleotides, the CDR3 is TGCGCCAGCTCGGGGGGCCATGAGCAGTTCTTC. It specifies CASSGGHEQFF.

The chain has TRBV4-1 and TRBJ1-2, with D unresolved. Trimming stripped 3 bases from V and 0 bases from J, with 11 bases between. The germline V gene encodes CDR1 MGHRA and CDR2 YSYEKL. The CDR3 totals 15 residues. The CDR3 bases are TGCGCCAGCAGCCAGCTAGCTGGAACTAACTATGGCTACACCTTC. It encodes CASSQLAGTNYGYTF.

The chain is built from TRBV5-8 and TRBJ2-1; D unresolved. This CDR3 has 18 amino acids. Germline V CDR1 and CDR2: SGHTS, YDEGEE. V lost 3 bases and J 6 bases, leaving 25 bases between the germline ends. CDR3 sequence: CASSSPPAWNVHFNEQFF. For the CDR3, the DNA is TGTGCCAGCAGCTCCCCCCCGGCGTGGAATGTTCACTTCAATGAGCAGTTCTTC.

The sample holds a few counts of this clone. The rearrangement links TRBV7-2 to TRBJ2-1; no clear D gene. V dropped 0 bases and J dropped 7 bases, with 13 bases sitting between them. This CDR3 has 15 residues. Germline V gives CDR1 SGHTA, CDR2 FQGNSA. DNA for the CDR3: TGTGCCAGCAGCTTAGCTTCAGAGAGAAAGAATGAGCAGTTCTTC. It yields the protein CASSLASERKNEQFF.

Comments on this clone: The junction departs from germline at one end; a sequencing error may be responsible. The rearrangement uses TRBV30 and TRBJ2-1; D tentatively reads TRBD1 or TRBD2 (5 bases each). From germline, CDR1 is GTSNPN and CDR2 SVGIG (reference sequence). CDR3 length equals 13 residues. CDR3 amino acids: CAYRTGTYTEQFF. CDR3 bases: TGTGCCTACAGGACTGGTACCTACACTGAGCAGTTCTTC.

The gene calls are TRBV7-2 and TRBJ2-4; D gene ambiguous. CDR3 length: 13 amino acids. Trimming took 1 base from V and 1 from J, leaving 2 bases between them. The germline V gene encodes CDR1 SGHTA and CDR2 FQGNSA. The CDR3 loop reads CASSLGAKNIQYF. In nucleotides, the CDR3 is TGTGCCAGCAGCTTAGGGGCCAAAAACATTCAGTACTTC.

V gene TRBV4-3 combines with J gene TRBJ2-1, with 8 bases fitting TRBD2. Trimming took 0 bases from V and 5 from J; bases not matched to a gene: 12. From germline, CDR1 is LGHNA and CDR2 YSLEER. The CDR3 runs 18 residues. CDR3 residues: CASSQEWDISGVDNEQFF. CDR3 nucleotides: TGCGCCAGCAGCCAAGAGTGGGATATTAGCGGGGTAGACAATGAGCAGTTCTTC.

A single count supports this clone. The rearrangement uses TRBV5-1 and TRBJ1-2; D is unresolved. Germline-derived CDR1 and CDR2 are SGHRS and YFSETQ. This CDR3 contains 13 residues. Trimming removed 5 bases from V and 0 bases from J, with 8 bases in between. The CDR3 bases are TGCGCCAGCAGGGAAGCTACTAACTATGGCTACACCTTC. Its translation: CASREATNYGYTF. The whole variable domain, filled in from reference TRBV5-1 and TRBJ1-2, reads KAGVTQTPRYLIKTRGQQVTLSCSPISGHRSVSWYQQTPGQGLQFLFEYFSETQRNKGNFPGRFSGRQFSNSRSEMNVSTLELGDSALYLCASREATNYGYTFGSGTRLTVV.

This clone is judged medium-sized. The CDR3 DNA follows: TGTGCCAGCGGGACAGGGAACTATGGCTACACCTTC. Amino acid sequence: CASGTGNYGYTF. The gene calls are TRBV5-8 and TRBJ1-2; 9 bases agree with TRBD1. The CDR3 runs 12 residues. Germline V gene sequence: CDR1 SGHTS, CDR2 YDEGEE. V was clipped by 7 bases and J by 2 bases; unmatched bases: 0.

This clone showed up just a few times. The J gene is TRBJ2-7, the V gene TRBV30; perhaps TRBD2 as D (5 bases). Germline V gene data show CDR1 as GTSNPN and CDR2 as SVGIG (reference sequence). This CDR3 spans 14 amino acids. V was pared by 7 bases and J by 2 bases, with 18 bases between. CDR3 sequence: CASEVGFPTYEQYV. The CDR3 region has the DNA TGTGCCTCGGAGGTGGGGTTCCCCACCTACGAGCAGTACGTC.

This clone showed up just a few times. Written as DNA, the CDR3 is TGCAGCGTTGAAGACTTTCAGGGGGCGGACAGCAATCAGCCCCAGCATTTT. This encodes CSVEDFQGADSNQPQHF. The V call is TRBV29-1, the J call TRBJ1-5; 8 nucleotides align to TRBD1. The CDR3 sequence is 17 residues long. V lost 0 bases, J lost 1 base, and 8 bases stayed unmatched. The germline gives CDR1 SQVTM, CDR2 ANQGSEA. The variable domain in full, completed from reference TRBV29-1 and TRBJ1-5, reads SAVISQKPSRDICQRGTSLTIQCQVDSQVTMMFWYRQQPGQSLTLIATANQGSEATYESGFVIDKFPISRPNLTFSTLTVSNMSPEDSSIYLCSVEDFQGADSNQPQHFGDGTRLSIL.

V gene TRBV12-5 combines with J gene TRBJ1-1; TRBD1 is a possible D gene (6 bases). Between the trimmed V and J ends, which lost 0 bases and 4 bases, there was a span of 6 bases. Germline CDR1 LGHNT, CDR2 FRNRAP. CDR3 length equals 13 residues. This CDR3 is CASGLVGGTEAFF. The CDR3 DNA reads TGTGCTAGTGGTTTGGTAGGGGGCACTGAAGCTTTCTTT.

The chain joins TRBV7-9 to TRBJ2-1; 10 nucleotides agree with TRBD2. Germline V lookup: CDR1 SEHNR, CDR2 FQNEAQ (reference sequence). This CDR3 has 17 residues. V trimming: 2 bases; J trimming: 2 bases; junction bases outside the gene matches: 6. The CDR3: CASSLQAGGPPYNEQFF. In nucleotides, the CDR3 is TGTGCCAGCAGCTTACAAGCGGGAGGGCCCCCCTACAATGAGCAGTTCTTC.

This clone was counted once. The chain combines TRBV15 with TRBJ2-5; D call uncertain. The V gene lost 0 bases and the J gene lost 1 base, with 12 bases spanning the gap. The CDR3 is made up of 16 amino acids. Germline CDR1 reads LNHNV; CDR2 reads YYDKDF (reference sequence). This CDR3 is CATSRDRASGQETQYF. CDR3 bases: TGTGCCACCAGCAGAGATCGGGCTTCGGGCCAAGAGACCCAGTACTTC.